This entry lists 8 T cell receptor beta chains sequenced from one sample in a study of monozygotic twins with inflammatory bowel disease. TCRdb re-analyzed the 5' RACE reads; it lists each CDR3 protein once, without DNA. This sample's table has some 200,000 distinct CDR3 sequences. Input material: blood. These receptors were taken from a human donor with ulcerative colitis or Crohn's disease, or a healthy co-twin of an affected twin (not recorded which).

The V gene is TRBV6-2 or TRBV6-3, the J gene TRBJ2-5; the TRBD1 assignment by TCRdb is unverifiable without DNA. CDR1 and CDR2 (germline): MNHEY, SVGEGT. The CDR3 is 15 amino acids. This CDR3 reads CASSYGQSKRETQYF.

This chain uses TRBV5-1 with TRBJ2-1; the D gene TCRdb calls, TRBD1, cannot be checked with no DNA. The CDR3 runs 16 residues. Germline V gene data show CDR1 as SGHRS and CDR2 as YFSETQ. CDR3 in amino acids: CASSLKGRGLYNEQFF.

V gene TRBV5-1 combines with J gene TRBJ2-1; checking the TCRdb D call of TRBD2 is not possible without DNA. This CDR3 region has 15 residues. The germline V gene encodes CDR1 SGHRS and CDR2 YFSETQ. This CDR3 is CASSLTVAGGNEQFF.

The chain couples TRBV7-2 to TRBJ2-7. Germline V gene lookup returns CDR1 SGHTA and CDR2 FQGNSA. There are 15 residues in the CDR3. The chain's CDR3 is CASSLVWGYTYEQYF. Looking up the rest from reference TRBV7-2 and TRBJ2-7 gives the full variable domain: GAGVSQSPSNKVTEKGKDVELRCDPISGHTALYWYRQSLGQGLEFLIYFQGNSAPDKSGLPSDRFSAERTGGSVSTLTIQRTQQEDSAVYLCASSLVWGYTYEQYFGPGTRLTVT.

This chain uses TRBV20-1 with TRBJ2-2; no DNA is available, so the TRBD2 call from TCRdb remains unchecked. The CDR3 length is 11 residues. Germline CDR1 DFQATT, CDR2 SNEGSKA (reference sequence). The CDR3 protein is CSARLAGELFF.

V usage is TRBV29-1 and J usage is TRBJ2-7; checking the TCRdb D call of TRBD1 is not possible without DNA. Germline V gives CDR1 SQVTM, CDR2 ANQGSEA. CDR3 length equals 15 residues. Here the CDR3 reads CSVLIPLDSSYEQYF.

The chain is built from TRBV2 and TRBJ1-1; with no DNA, the TCRdb D assignment of TRBD1 cannot be verified. Germline V gene data show CDR1 as SNHLY and CDR2 as FYNNEI. The CDR3 sequence is 16 residues long. The CDR3 sequence: CASTPRGQESNTEAFF. Full variable domain (missing parts from reference TRBV2 and TRBJ1-1): EPEVTQTPSHQVTQMGQEVILRCVPISNHLYFYWYRQILGQKVEFLVSFYNNEISEKSEIFDDQFSVERPDGSNFTLKIRSTKLEDSAMYFCASTPRGQESNTEAFFGQGTRLTVV.

The chain couples TRBV12-3 or TRBV12-4 to TRBJ1-4. The CDR3 runs to 14 residues. CDR3 sequence: CASSFGATNEKLFF.